This TCR beta chain was observed in a study of beta chain features in type 1 diabetes (dated by TCRdb to about 2018). At the level of the whole study: Patients and healthy donors did not differ in mean age, gender distribution, total cell number or subset yield. A total of around 110,000,000 sorted cells were examined across all samples, and a strong correlation was observed between cell number per subset and RNA yield. In the study, recently diagnosed type 1 diabetes patients and matched healthy donors were compared on the TCRB repertoires of their sorted circulating CD4+ T cell subsets. Naive and central memory subsets were obtained from all 30 or so donors, but regulatory and stem cell-like memory subsets were isolated from only 8 patients and roughly eight healthy donors.

Broader findings and caveats from the paper: PCR may preferentially amplify shorter templates, but because patient and control samples were amplified and corrected together, any resulting skew would affect both groups equally. Because the HLA sub-analyses included only small numbers of individuals, any influence of HLA type on TCRB rearrangement was left unresolved. Fewer insertions and more nucleotide deletions at VDJ recombination sites were observed in patients with type 1 diabetes, implying thymic rearrangement abnormalities. Type 1 diabetes patients showed a moderate but significant shortening of TCRB CDR3 length in all four CD4+ subsets. Because cDNA was sequenced instead of genomic DNA, highly expressing activated cells could be over-represented, though the groups showed no difference in activation or CD3 levels. Naive, central memory and regulatory TCRB repertoires appeared to be more similar among patients than among healthy donors.

The entire isolated RNA was reverse transcribed using the High Capacity cDNA Reverse Transcription Kit, and thus expressed TCRB transcripts were sequenced. Naive, central memory and regulatory T cell samples underwent deep immunoSEQ sequencing, averaging around 3.7 million total reads per sample. After sorted cells were lysed in RLT buffer, RNA was extracted with DNase-treated RNeasy Micro or Mini kits, with the choice depending on cell number. To prevent cross-contamination, each cell subset was processed individually, whereas patient and healthy donor samples were processed jointly. The immunoSEQ multiplex PCR was used to amplify TCRB sequences from cDNA, yielding 87-bp fragments that span the CDR3 region. Amplicons were sequenced on the Illumina HiSeq platform. The source study handled its data this way. PCR bias was corrected computationally using synthetic template baselines, and reads within Hamming distance 2 were collapsed, with unmergeable singletons discarded. Reads were aligned against IMGT to assign V, D and J genes, CDR3 length and insertions or deletions at six rearrangement sites. Within each subset, clonotype counts were normalized to the number of sorted cells before true diversity and Gini coefficients were calculated with the tcR R package. The overlap coefficient, calculated on TCRB nucleotide sequences, was used to measure repertoire sharing. Out-of-frame TCRB sequences from naive cells were analyzed as a proxy for the pre-selection repertoire. The clones in this table, taken by TCRdb from immuneACCESS, are in-frame only. Not every clone is retained; where verified, under half of the shortfall comes from an unresolved V gene, and the cause of the rest is unknown. V and J calls and clone size come straight from that table; D and trimming were deduced from the DNA. This sample lists more than 250,000 clones; 20% were detected once. The ten largest account for around 0.028% of the sample.

A single peripheral blood draw of about 116 mL on average was collected from each donor into heparinised tubes. Naive, central memory, regulatory and stem cell-like memory CD4+ T cells were sorted on a BD FACSAria II using a panel including CD45RO, CCR7, CD25, CD127, CD95 and CD27. All sorted populations exceeded 95% purity. PBMCs were isolated right away by Lymphoprep density gradient centrifugation and were stained directly, without culture. So that batch effects would be minimized, each experiment stained and sorted samples in pairs, pairing one healthy donor with one patient. Notes on this clone: Its antigen specificity is not known. One end of the junction does not line up with germline, which may come from a read error.

CDR3 length: 13 amino acids, cysteine to phenylalanine. The kept DNA is CDR3 alone, 39 bases in frame from the first base. CDR1 and CDR2 are read off the germline V gene (reference sequence) as SSHAT and FNYEAQ. The receptor chain draws on TRBV7-7 and TRBJ2-1; 7 bases in the middle match TRBD1. Sequencing input: naive CD4+ T cells from blood. Explained via the paper, the cell subset or site label denotes: true naive CD4+ T cells. The TCR was taken from a woman aged 40 to 55 with type 1 diabetes. The base sequence is TGTGCTAGCAGCCGTGACAGGGAAGTTGAGCAGTTCTTC. Protein translation: CASSRDREVEQFF. Full variable domain (CDR3 extended with the reference TRBV7-7 and TRBJ2-1 proteins): GAGVSQSPRYKVTKRGQDVTLRCDPISSHATLYWYQQALGQGPEFLTYFNYEAQPDKSGLPSDRFSAERPEGSISTLTIQRTEQRDSAMYRCASSRDREVEQFFGPGTRLTVL.